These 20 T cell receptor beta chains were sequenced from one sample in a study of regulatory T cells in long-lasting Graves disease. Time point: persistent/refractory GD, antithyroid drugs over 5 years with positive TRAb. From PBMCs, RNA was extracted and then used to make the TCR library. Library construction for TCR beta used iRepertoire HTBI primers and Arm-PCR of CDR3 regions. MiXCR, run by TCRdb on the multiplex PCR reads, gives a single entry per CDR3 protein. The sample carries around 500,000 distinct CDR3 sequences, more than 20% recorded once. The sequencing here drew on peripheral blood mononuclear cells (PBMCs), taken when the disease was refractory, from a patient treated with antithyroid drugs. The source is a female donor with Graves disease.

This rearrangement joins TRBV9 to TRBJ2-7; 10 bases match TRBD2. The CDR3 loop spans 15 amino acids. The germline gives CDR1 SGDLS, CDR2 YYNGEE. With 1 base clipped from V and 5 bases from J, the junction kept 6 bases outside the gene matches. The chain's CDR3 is CASSVSELAGHEQYF. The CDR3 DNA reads TGTGCCAGCAGCGTATCGGAACTAGCGGGACACGAGCAGTACTTC.

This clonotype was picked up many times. CDR3 sequence: CASRREGKPGELFF. The CDR3, as DNA: TGTGCCAGCCGTCGCGAGGGCAAACCCGGGGAGCTGTTTTTT. The rearrangement links TRBV28 to TRBJ2-2; TRBD2 might be the D (5 bases). Germline CDR1 and CDR2: MDHEN and SYDVKM. The V end lost 8 bases, the J end lost 6 bases, and 16 bases lay between the germline ends. The CDR3 is 14 amino acids.

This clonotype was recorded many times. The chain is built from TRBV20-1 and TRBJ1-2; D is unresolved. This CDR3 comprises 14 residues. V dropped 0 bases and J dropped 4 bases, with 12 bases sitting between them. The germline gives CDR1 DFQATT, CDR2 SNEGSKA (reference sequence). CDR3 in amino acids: CSARDMGYAYGYTF. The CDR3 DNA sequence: TGCAGTGCTAGAGATATGGGGTACGCCTATGGCTACACCTTC.

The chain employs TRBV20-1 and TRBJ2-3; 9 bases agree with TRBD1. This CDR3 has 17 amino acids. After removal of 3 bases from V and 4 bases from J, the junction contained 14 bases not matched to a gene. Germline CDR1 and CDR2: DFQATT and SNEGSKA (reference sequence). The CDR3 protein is CSARPLGTGRSPDTQYF. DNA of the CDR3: TGCAGTGCTAGGCCCCTCGGGACAGGGAGATCCCCAGATACGCAGTATTTT.

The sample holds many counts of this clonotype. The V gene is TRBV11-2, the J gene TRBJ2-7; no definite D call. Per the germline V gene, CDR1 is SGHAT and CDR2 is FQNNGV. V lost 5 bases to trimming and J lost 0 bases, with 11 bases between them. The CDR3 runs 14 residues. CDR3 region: CASSPHSSSYEQYF. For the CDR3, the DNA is TGTGCCAGCAGCCCCCACTCGAGCTCCTACGAGCAGTACTTC.

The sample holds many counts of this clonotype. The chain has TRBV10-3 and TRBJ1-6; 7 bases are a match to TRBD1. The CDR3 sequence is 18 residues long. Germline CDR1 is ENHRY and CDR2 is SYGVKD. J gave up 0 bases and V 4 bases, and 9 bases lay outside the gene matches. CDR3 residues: CAISGEDRLSSYNSPLHF. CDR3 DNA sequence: TGTGCCATCAGTGGGGAGGACAGGCTGAGCTCCTATAATTCACCCCTCCACTTT.

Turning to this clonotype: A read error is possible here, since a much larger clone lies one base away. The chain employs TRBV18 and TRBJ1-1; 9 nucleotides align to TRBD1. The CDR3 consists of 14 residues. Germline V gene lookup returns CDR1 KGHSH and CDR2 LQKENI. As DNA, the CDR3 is TGTGCCAGCTCAGCGACAGGGGGTGGCACTGAAGCTCTCTTT. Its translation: CASSATGGGTEALF. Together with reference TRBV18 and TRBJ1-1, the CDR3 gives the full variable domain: NAGVMQNPRHLVRRRGQEARLRCSPMKGHSHVYWYRQLPEEGLKFMVYLQKENIIDESGMPKERFSAEFPKEGPSILRIQQVVRGDSAAYFCASSATGGGTEALFGQGTRLTVV.

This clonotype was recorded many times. Here the CDR3 reads CASRPQGTEAFF. CDR3 bases: TGTGCCAGCAGACCACAGGGTACTGAAGCTTTCTTT. The chain uses TRBV7-2 and TRBJ1-1; tentatively, D is TRBD1 (6 bases). This CDR3 region has 12 residues. V was clipped by 6 bases and J by 5 bases, with 10 bases between them. The germline V gene encodes CDR1 SGHTA and CDR2 FQGNSA.

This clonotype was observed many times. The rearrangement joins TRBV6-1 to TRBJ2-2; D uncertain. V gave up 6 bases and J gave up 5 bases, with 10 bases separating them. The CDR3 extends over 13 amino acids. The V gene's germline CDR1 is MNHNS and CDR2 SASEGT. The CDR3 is CASSHQWTGELFF. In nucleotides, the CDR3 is TGTGCCAGCAGCCACCAGTGGACCGGGGAGCTGTTTTTT.

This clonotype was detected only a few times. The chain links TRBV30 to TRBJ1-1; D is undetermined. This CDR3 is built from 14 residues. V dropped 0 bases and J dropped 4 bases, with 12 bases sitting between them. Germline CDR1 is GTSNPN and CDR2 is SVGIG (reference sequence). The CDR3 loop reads CAWSVQGFGTEAFF. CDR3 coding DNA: TGTGCCTGGAGTGTACAAGGGTTCGGCACTGAAGCTTTCTTT.

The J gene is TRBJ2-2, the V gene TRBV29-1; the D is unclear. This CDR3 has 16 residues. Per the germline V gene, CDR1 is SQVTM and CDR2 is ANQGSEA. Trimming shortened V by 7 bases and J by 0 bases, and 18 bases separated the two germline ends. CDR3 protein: CSARVDIPPNTGELFF. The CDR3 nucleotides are TGCAGCGCCCGAGTCGACATCCCTCCGAACACCGGGGAGCTGTTTTTT.

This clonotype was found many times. The CDR3 loop is CASSPEAIYTEAFF. CDR3 nucleotide sequence: TGTGCCAGTAGTCCAGAGGCCATATACACTGAAGCTTTCTTT. The J gene is TRBJ1-1, the V gene TRBV19; the D is unclear. Per germline, CDR1 LNHDA and CDR2 SQIVND (reference sequence). This CDR3 has 14 amino acids. Trimming cost V 5 bases and J 3 bases, with 13 bases left between them.

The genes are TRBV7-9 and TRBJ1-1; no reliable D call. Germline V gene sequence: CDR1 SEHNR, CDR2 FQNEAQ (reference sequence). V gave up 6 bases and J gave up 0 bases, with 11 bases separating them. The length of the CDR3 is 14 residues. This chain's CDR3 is CASRGVYMNTEAFF. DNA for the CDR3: TGTGCCAGCAGGGGTGTCTACATGAACACTGAAGCTTTCTTT.

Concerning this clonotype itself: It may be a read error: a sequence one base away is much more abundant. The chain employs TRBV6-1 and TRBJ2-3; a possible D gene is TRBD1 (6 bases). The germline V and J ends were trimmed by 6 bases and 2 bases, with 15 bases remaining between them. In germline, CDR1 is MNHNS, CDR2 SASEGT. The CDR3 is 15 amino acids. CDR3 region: CASRGAAADTDTQYF. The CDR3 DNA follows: TGTGCCAGCAGGGGGGCGGCAGCCGACACAGATACGCAGTATTTT.

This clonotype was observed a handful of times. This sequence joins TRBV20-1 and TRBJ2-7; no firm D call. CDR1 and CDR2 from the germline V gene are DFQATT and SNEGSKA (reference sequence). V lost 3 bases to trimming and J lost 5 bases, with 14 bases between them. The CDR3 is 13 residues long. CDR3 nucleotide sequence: TGCAGTGCTAGTGGCCCTTTAGTAAACGAGCAGTACTTC. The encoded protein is CSASGPLVNEQYF.

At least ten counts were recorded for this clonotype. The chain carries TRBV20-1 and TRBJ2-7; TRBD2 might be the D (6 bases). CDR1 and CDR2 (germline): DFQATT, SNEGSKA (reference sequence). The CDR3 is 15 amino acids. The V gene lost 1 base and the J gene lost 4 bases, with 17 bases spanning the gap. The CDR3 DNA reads TGCAGTGCTAGAGCCAGACATGCGGGGTTTTACGAGCAGTACTTC. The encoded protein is CSARARHAGFYEQYF.

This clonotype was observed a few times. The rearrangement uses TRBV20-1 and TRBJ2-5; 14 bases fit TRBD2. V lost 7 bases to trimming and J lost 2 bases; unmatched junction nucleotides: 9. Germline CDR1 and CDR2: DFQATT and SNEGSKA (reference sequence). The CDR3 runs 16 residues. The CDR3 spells CSGGTSGRFGQETQYF. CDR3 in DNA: TGCAGTGGCGGGACTAGCGGGAGATTTGGGCAAGAGACCCAGTACTTC.

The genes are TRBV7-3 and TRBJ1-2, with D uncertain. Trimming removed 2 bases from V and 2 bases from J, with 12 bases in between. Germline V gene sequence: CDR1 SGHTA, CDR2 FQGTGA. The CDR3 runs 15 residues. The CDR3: CASSLGWGVNYGYTF. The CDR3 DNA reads TGTGCCAGCAGCTTAGGGTGGGGTGTAAACTATGGCTACACCTTC.

The CDR3 nucleotides are TGTGCCAGCAGCTTAGGGTCCACACCGACTAATCAGCCCCAGCATTTT. It codes for CASSLGSTPTNQPQHF. The chain employs TRBV7-2 and TRBJ1-5; D remains unclear. This CDR3 region has 16 residues. Germline V gene sequence: CDR1 SGHTA, CDR2 FQGNSA. V lost 1 base and J 4 bases, leaving 14 bases between the germline ends.

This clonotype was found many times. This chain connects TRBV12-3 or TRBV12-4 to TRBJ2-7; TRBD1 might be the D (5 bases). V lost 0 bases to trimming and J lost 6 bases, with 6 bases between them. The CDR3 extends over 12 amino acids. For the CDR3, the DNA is TGTGCCAGCAGTTTAGCAGGGGTCGAGCAGTACTTC. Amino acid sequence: CASSLAGVEQYF.